This T cell receptor beta chain emerged from a study of blood T cell repertoires in COVID-19. Study-wide context: Spain, Italy and the United States supplied samples that represented acute and convalescent COVID-19. The analysed material was cDNA or gDNA that came from T cells, B-cell-depleted T cells, or PBMCs.

The CDR3 contains 14 residues. Trimming cost V 5 bases and J 4 bases, with 15 bases left between them. CDR1 SGHRS and CDR2 YFSETQ come from the germline V gene. Per the study methods: Amplification with reference gene primers provided the estimates of nucleated cell counts. Only in-frame clones appear in the TCRdb table, and some are missing; sequencing was by immunoSEQ multiplex PCR. Clone size and V and J calls were adopted from that table, with D and trimming inferred from the DNA. The table includes 130,000 to 150,000 clones, 85% to 90% detected once. The V gene is TRBV5-1, the J gene TRBJ2-5, with D perhaps TRBD1 (5 bases). The receptor was isolated from a human donor in a cohort sampled during active COVID-19. Sequenced sample: peripheral blood. This CDR3 reads CASSPQGLGETQYF. The CDR3 region has the DNA TGCGCCAGCAGTCCCCAGGGTTTAGGAGAGACCCAGTACTTC.